A single TCR beta chain is shown here with its context. Germline V gene sequence: CDR1 LGHNA, CDR2 YSLEER. The CDR3 is made up of 15 amino acids. The entry originates in a study of human CD8 memory T cell subsets. Researchers made TCR beta libraries via UMI-labeled 5' RACE. TCRdb re-analyzed the 5' RACE reads; it lists each CDR3 protein once, without DNA. The ten top clones account for 20% to 25%, within a sample of about 10,000 distinct CDR3 sequences. Sequencing was done on a sample of CD8+ T cells from PBMCs. The gene calls are TRBV4-3 and TRBJ2-7; TCRdb's D call, TRBD2, is unchecked because there is no DNA. The TCR sequence derives from a human donor in good health. CDR3 residues: CASSQESGYSYEQYF.